Below are 12 T cell receptor beta chains sequenced from a single sample in a study of cytomegalovirus exposure and HLA in healthy donors. 60 Vbeta and 13 Jbeta primers were used in PCR. The method was immunoSEQ multiplex PCR; TCRdb's version includes in-frame clones alone and lacks a portion of them. The sample holds about 92,000 clones; approximately 81% are singletons and the top ten take 1% to 1.5%. Source material: PBMCs. Receptor source: a girl aged 2 to 9 in good health and CMV-seropositive.

This chain joins TRBV27 and TRBJ2-1; 7 positions match TRBD2. The CDR3 is made up of 14 amino acids. Germline CDR1 is MNHEY and CDR2 is SMNVEV (reference sequence). With V trimmed by 5 bases and J by 6 bases, 7 bases remained unmatched. The CDR3 is CASSPWTSSNEQFF. The CDR3 DNA reads TGTGCCAGCAGTCCATGGACTAGTTCCAATGAGCAGTTCTTC.

V usage is TRBV6-6 and J usage is TRBJ1-5; D gene unclear. The CDR3 spans 16 residues. V gave up 10 bases and J gave up 3 bases, with 22 bases separating them. The V gene's germline CDR1 is MNHNY and CDR2 SVGAGI (reference sequence). The CDR3 reads CATTPSLNSLNQPQHF. The CDR3 DNA reads TGTGCCACTACTCCCTCACTCAACAGCCTCAATCAGCCCCAGCATTTT.

The CDR3 reads CASRDRLWGAEQYF. DNA for the CDR3: TGTGCCAGCAGGGACAGGCTATGGGGCGCCGAGCAGTACTTC. This chain connects TRBV2 to TRBJ2-7; 7 nucleotides align to TRBD1. J gave up 6 bases and V 6 bases, and 11 bases lay outside the gene matches. Germline lookup yields CDR1 SNHLY and CDR2 FYNNEI. This CDR3 has 14 residues.

The rearrangement links TRBV6-5 to TRBJ2-7; D not resolved. The CDR3 has 14 residues. Germline V CDR1 and CDR2: MNHEY, SVGAGI. The V end was cut by 2 bases, the J end by 5 bases, with 13 bases between. Here the CDR3 reads CASSYGARPHEQYF. The CDR3 DNA reads TGTGCCAGCAGTTACGGCGCCAGGCCCCACGAGCAGTACTTC.

This chain uses TRBV5-8 with TRBJ2-7; D is perhaps TRBD2 (7 bases). The V gene's germline CDR1 is SGHTS and CDR2 YDEGEE. V shed 1 base and J shed 3 bases, with 14 bases lying between them. The CDR3 is 15 residues long. CDR3 region: CASSLWGGLNYEQYF. In nucleotides, the CDR3 is TGTGCCAGCAGCTTGTGGGGGGGGCTGAACTACGAGCAGTACTTC.

J is TRBJ1-4 and V is TRBV6-5, with D perhaps matching TRBD1 (5 bases). The germline V and J ends were trimmed by 0 bases and 7 bases, with 15 bases remaining between them. Germline V gene data show CDR1 as MNHEY and CDR2 as SVGAGI. The CDR3 length is 16 residues. The CDR3 DNA follows: TGTGCCAGCAGTTACTCCGGTTCGGGGCGGGGTGAAAAACTGTTTTTT. It is translated as CASSYSGSGRGEKLFF.

This clone was found a few times. The chain links TRBV4-1 to TRBJ2-5; possibly TRBD1 for D (5 bases). The V gene's germline CDR1 is MGHRA and CDR2 YSYEKL. V was trimmed by 1 base and J by 3 bases, leaving 9 bases between them. This CDR3 region has 14 residues. The CDR3 DNA sequence: TGCGCCAGCAGCCAAGGCACAGGAGAAGAGACCCAGTACTTC. This translates into CASSQGTGEETQYF.

The J gene is TRBJ1-1, the V gene TRBV7-9; 8 nucleotides match TRBD1. The V and J ends lost 5 bases and 3 bases, in that order; junction bases with no gene match: 5. The length of the CDR3 is 14 residues. Germline V lookup: CDR1 SEHNR, CDR2 FQNEAQ (reference sequence). The CDR3 region is CASSLGQGHTEAFF. CDR3 nucleotides: TGTGCCAGCAGCCTTGGACAGGGCCACACTGAAGCTTTCTTT.

The V call is TRBV5-1, the J call TRBJ2-7; TRBD2 matches 7 bases. Germline CDR1 and CDR2: SGHRS and YFSETQ. With 3 bases clipped from V and 2 bases from J, the junction kept 8 bases outside the gene matches. CDR3 size: 15 residues. The CDR3 DNA follows: TGCGCCAGCAGCTGGCTAGGGACTACCACCTACGAGCAGTACTTC. It codes for CASSWLGTTTYEQYF.

The chain carries TRBV7-2 and TRBJ2-3; TRBD2 agrees at 14 bases. In germline, CDR1 is SGHTA, CDR2 FQGNSA. V trimming: 5 bases; J trimming: 2 bases; junction bases outside the gene matches: 9. CDR3 size: 18 residues. Here the CDR3 reads CASSPRLAGGSLTDTQYF. CDR3 coding DNA: TGTGCCAGCAGCCCCCGACTAGCGGGAGGGTCACTCACAGATACGCAGTATTTT.

The chain recombines TRBV19 with TRBJ1-1; D is possibly TRBD1 (6 bases). Trimming took off 7 bases at V and 3 bases at J, with 15 bases between the two ends. CDR1 LNHDA and CDR2 SQIVND come from the germline V gene (reference sequence). The CDR3 spans 14 residues. In DNA form, the CDR3 reads TGTGCCAGTACCATACAGGGAGAGTACACTGAAGCTTTCTTT. It encodes CASTIQGEYTEAFF.

The chain has TRBV6-1 and TRBJ2-3; TRBD1 matches 9 bases. The CDR3 extends over 14 amino acids. The germline CDR1 and CDR2 sequences are MNHNS and SASEGT. Germline trimming cut 4 bases from V and 6 bases from J; bases unmatched to any gene: 5. CDR3 nucleotide sequence: TGTGCCAGCAGTGGGGACAGGGTGTCGGATACGCAGTATTTT. This sequence encodes CASSGDRVSDTQYF.